This paragraph covers one T cell receptor (beta chain) sequence. Its cognate antigen is unknown. Per germline, CDR1 SNHLY and CDR2 FYNNEI. CDR3 length: 15 amino acids. The V and J ends lost 7 bases and 7 bases, in that order; junction bases with no gene match: 11. This specimen comes from a study of OX40 agonist ivuxolimab in advanced cancers. Broader study findings: On average, a greater number of expanded clones characterised CD8+ T cells relative to CD4+. Clonal expansion from baseline to week 6 occurred in both CD4+ and CD8+ T cells.

Only in-frame clones appear in the TCRdb table, and some are missing; sequencing was by immunoSEQ multiplex PCR. The table shows fewer than 85,000 clones, with approximately 86% occurring only once. The chain uses TRBV2 and TRBJ2-1; 9 bases agree with TRBD1. The clonotype comes from an adult with an advanced solid tumor such as melanoma, head and neck, liver or kidney cancer. The input for sequencing was CD4+ or CD8+ T cells sorted from blood, taken in a trial of the OX40 agonist ivuxolimab. CDR3 protein: CASIEATGGRNEQFF. The CDR3 DNA sequence: TGTGCCAGCATCGAGGCGACAGGGGGACGGAATGAGCAGTTCTTC.